Listed below are T cell receptor beta chains from one sample, sequenced in a study of beta chain features in type 1 diabetes. Clones were read by immunoSEQ multiplex PCR, and TCRdb kept only the in-frame ones, dropping some. This sample has 280,000 or so clones; about 15% occur once, and the top ten carry less than 0.02%. The sequenced sample was naive CD4+ T cells from blood. The receptors were sampled from a man aged 18 to 30 with type 1 diabetes. Both conserved end residues are part of each CDR3. D genes are given only for firm matches. Only part of the rows carry a size: once, few, many, or a class if the clone is expanded.

TRBV9	TRBD2	few	TRBJ2-1	TGTGCCAGCAGCGTAGTGGGCGGGAGTGGCAATGAGCAGTTCTTC	CASSVVGGSGNEQFF
TRBV5-8	NA	NA	TRBJ2-2	TGTGCCAGCAGCCCTGGGACATCGAACACCGGGGAGCTGTTTTTT	CASSPGTSNTGELFF
TRBV6-5	TRBD1	NA	TRBJ1-2	TGTGCCAGCAGCCCAGGACAGGGTTCCTATGGCTACACCTTC	CASSPGQGSYGYTF
TRBV21-1	NA	few	TRBJ1-4	TGTGCCAGCAGCAGCGGGACAGGGACTTCGGAAAAACTGTTTTTT	CASSSGTGTSEKLFF
TRBV7-9	NA	NA	TRBJ1-1	TGTGCCAGCAGCACCCGCGGAGTAGAAGCTTTCTTT	CASSTRGVEAFF
TRBV7-2	NA	NA	TRBJ2-5	TGTGCCAGCAGCTTCCTGCCGGGGACCCAGTACTTC	CASSFLPGTQYF
TRBV4-2	TRBD1	NA	TRBJ1-4	TGTGCCAGCAGCCGCGGGACAGGGGGCGTGGAAAAACTGTTTTTT	CASSRGTGGVEKLFF
TRBV23-1	TRBD1	NA	TRBJ1-5	TGCGCCAGCAGTCAATTCTTACGGGACAGCGAGGGGACTAGCGCTTTTAATCAGCCCCAGCATTTT	CASSQFLRDSEGTSAFNQPQHF
TRBV28	TRBD2	few	TRBJ2-1	TGTGCCAGCAGTCCTGCTAGCGGAGCACGTGATGAGCAGTTCTTC	CASSPASGARDEQFF
TRBV28	NA	few	TRBJ1-1	TGTGCCAGCAGCCAGAACACTGAAGCTTTCTTT	CASSQNTEAFF
TRBV7-8	TRBD1	few	TRBJ2-1	TGTGCCAGCAGCCCCAGACGGACAGGGAACAATGAGCAGTTCTTC	CASSPRRTGNNEQFF
TRBV2	NA	once	TRBJ2-1	TGTGCCAGCAGGGCGGGGCTCCGGGGACACAATGAGCAGTTCTTC	CASRAGLRGHNEQFF
TRBV28	NA	few	TRBJ1-5	TGTGCCAGCAGTTTCACGGGGGGGTCGAATCAGCCCCAGCATTTT	CASSFTGGSNQPQHF
TRBV7-2	TRBD2	NA	TRBJ2-5	TGTGCCAGCAGCTCGGGGGGGGGACCGGGAGAGACCCAGTACTTC	CASSSGGGPGETQYF
TRBV28	TRBD1	few	TRBJ1-1	TGTGCCAGCAGGCGGGACAGGGGAGGTGGTACTGAAGCTTTCTTT	CASRRDRGGGTEAFF
TRBV4-2	TRBD2	few	TRBJ2-1	TGTGCCAGCAGCCAACTTGGACTAGCGGAAACGAGCTCCTACAATGAGCAGTTCTTC	CASSQLGLAETSSYNEQFF
TRBV5-1	TRBD1	few	TRBJ2-1	TGCGCCAGCAGCTCCCGGGACAGGGCCTACAATGAGCAGTTCTTC	CASSSRDRAYNEQFF
TRBV19	NA	few	TRBJ1-2	TGTGCCAGTAGTAACAGGACAGTTTATGGCTACACCTTC	CASSNRTVYGYTF
TRBV7-2	NA	few	TRBJ2-4	TGTGCCAGCAGCTTAGGAGGACCCCGGGGAAACATTCAGTACTTC	CASSLGGPRGNIQYF
TRBV18	NA	NA	TRBJ1-3	TGTGCCAGCTCACGGCAGGGGACCTCTGGAAACACCATATATTTT	CASSRQGTSGNTIYF
TRBV7-9	TRBD1	few	TRBJ2-7	TGTGCCAGCAGCATCCAGGGGGCGCTGTACGAGCAGTACTTC	CASSIQGALYEQYF
TRBV6-6	NA	NA	TRBJ2-5	TGTGCCAGCCTGACCGGGGAGACCCAGTACTTC	CASLTGETQYF
TRBV7-2	NA	NA	TRBJ2-7	TGTGCCAGCAGCTCCTCCGCCTACGAGCAGTACTTC	CASSSSAYEQYF
TRBV14	TRBD2	once	TRBJ2-5	TGTGCCAGCAGCCAACTCCTTAGCGGGGGCCATCGGTACTTC	CASSQLLSGGHRYF
TRBV7-9	NA	NA	TRBJ2-7	TGTGCCAGCAGCGGCCACTTGGAGGGCGAGCAGTACTTC	CASSGHLEGEQYF
TRBV7-2	TRBD2	few	TRBJ2-1	TGTGCCAGCAGCTTACGGACTAGCAACTACAATGAGCAGTTCTTC	CASSLRTSNYNEQFF
TRBV5-4	TRBD1	NA	TRBJ2-2	TGTGCCAGCAGCTTGGGACAGGGAATTGGGACCGGGGAGCTGTTTTTT	CASSLGQGIGTGELFF
TRBV2	TRBD2	NA	TRBJ2-5	TGTGCCAGCAGTGGAAGGACGACTAGCGGGGGGAAACAAGAGACCCAGTACTTC	CASSGRTTSGGKQETQYF
TRBV9	TRBD2	few	TRBJ2-2	TGTGCCAGCAGCGTGGGACTAGCGGGAGGGCCCTCGGCCACCGGGGAGCTGTTTTTT	CASSVGLAGGPSATGELFF
TRBV29-1	NA	many	TRBJ2-1	TGCAGCGGCAAAGATGACACCTACAATGAGCAGTTCTTC	CSGKDDTYNEQFF
TRBV30	NA	NA	TRBJ1-5	TGTGCCTGGACAGATAGCAATCAGCCCCAGCATTTT	CAWTDSNQPQHF
TRBV11-2	NA	NA	TRBJ2-5	TGTGCCAGCAGCCCCCTCCGGACAGTCCAAGAGACCCAGTACTTC	CASSPLRTVQETQYF
TRBV2	NA	NA	TRBJ2-3	TGTGCCAGCAGTTTTGACAGATACACAGATACGCAGTATTTT	CASSFDRYTDTQYF
TRBV29-1	NA	NA	TRBJ1-1	TGCAGCGTTGAAGGGTCTAGAAGTGAAGCTTTCTTT	CSVEGSRSEAFF
TRBV7-9	NA	NA	TRBJ2-3	TGTGCCAGCAGCTTAGCCAGGGGCGGGTCAGATACGCAGTATTTT	CASSLARGGSDTQYF
TRBV19	NA	few	TRBJ1-6	TGTGCCAGTAGTATAGGCTTCAAGAGGGCCGCTTATAATTCACCCCTCCACTTT	CASSIGFKRAAYNSPLHF